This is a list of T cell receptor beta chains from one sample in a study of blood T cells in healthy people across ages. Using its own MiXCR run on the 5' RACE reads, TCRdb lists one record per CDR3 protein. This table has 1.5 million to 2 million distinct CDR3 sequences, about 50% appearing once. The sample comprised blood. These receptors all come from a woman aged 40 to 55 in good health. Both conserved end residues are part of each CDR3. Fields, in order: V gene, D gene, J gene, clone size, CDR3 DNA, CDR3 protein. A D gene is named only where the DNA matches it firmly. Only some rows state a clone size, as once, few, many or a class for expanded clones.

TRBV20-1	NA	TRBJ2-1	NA	TGCAGTGCTTATCCCGCCCCTATAGTGGGGGGGCCGAGCTCCTACAATGAGCAGTTCTTC	CSAYPAPIVGGPSSYNEQFF
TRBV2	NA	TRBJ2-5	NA	TGTGCCAGCAGTCGGCTAGCAGTACGGGAGACCCAGTACTTC	CASSRLAVRETQYF
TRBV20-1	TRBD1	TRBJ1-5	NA	TGCAGTGCTAGAGATGACAGGGTCAATCAGCCCCAGCATTTT	CSARDDRVNQPQHF
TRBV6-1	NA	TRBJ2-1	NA	TGTGCCAGCATGGCCTGGCAGGGAAACAATGAGCAGTTCTTC	CASMAWQGNNEQFF
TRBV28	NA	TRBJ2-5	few	TGTGCCAGCAGTTTAGGGGCCCTTGGGACCCAGTACTTC	CASSLGALGTQYF
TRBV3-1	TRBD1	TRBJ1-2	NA	TGTGCCAGCAGCCAAGATATCCCCGGGACAGGGTTAGGCTACACCTTC	CASSQDIPGTGLGYTF
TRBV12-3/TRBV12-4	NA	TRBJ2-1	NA	TGTGCCAGCACCTCAACAGGCTTGGGCTACAATGAGCAGTTCTTC	CASTSTGLGYNEQFF
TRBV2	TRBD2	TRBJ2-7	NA	TGTGCCAGCAGTGATCTAGCGGGGGGGCGCGAGCAGTACTTC	CASSDLAGGREQYF
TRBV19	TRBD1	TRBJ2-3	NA	TGTGCCAGTAGTACGGGAGTTTGGACAGGGCCCCGCACAGATACGCAGTATTTT	CASSTGVWTGPRTDTQYF
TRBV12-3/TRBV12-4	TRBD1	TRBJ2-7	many	TGTGCCAGCAGTTTACGGACAGGGGGCTTGTACGAGCAGTACTTC	CASSLRTGGLYEQYF
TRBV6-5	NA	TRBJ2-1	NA	TGTGCCAGCAGTTCCCGGGGGAGAGACAGGGTGGTCAATGAGCAGTTCTTC	CASSSRGRDRVVNEQFF
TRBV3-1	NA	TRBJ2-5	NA	TGTGCCAGCAGCTCACGACGGGCCGCCGAGACCCAGTACTTC	CASSSRRAAETQYF
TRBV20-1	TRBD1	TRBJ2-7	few	TGCAGTGCTGCTGGACAGGGCTACGAGCAGTACTTC	CSAAGQGYEQYF
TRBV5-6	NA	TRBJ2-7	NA	TGTGCCAGCAGGGCGGCCTCCTACGAGCAGTACTTC	CASRAASYEQYF
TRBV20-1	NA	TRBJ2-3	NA	TGCAGTGCTAGAGATAAACAGCGGGGCACAGATACGCAGTATTTT	CSARDKQRGTDTQYF
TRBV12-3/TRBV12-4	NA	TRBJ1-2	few	TGTGCCAGCAGTTCCCAAGGACAAGTCTATGGCTACACCTTC	CASSSQGQVYGYTF
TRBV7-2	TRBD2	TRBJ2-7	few	TGTGCCAGCAGCTTAGCGATTCCCGGGGGGGAGAACCACGAGCAGTACTTC	CASSLAIPGGENHEQYF
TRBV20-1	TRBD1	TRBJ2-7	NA	TGCAGTGCTTGCCCACAGGGGGAGTTCTACGAGCAGTACTTC	CSACPQGEFYEQYF
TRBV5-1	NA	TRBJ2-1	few	TGCGCCAGCAGCCCCGAGAGGCAGCAGTTCTTC	CASSPERQQFF
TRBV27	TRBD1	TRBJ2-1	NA	TGTGCCACCGTCGGGACAGGAGGGTTCGGTGAGCAGTTCTTC	CATVGTGGFGEQFF